This T cell receptor (beta chain) was profiled in a study of cytomegalovirus exposure and HLA in healthy donors. General observations from the study: TRBV6-2, TRBV6-3 and some other V segments were excluded as indistinguishable. Looking again later, the authors saw that most CMV-associated TCR beta chains seemed HLA-restricted.

In the case of this clone: What it binds is unknown.

V lost 6 bases and J 0 bases, leaving 13 bases between the germline ends. Germline values: CDR1 MGHDK, CDR2 SYGVNS. This CDR3 is 15 amino acids long. The PCR contained 60 Vbeta and 13 Jbeta primers. TCRdb's table, derived via immunoSEQ multiplex PCR, lists solely in-frame clones and lacks some. The sample holds 50,000 to 70,000 clones. Sequences were obtained from PBMCs. The receptor was isolated from a woman younger than 30 in good health and CMV-seronegative. The chain employs TRBV25-1 and TRBJ2-3; tentatively, D is TRBD1 (5 bases). CDR3 region: CASSNKGSSTDTQYF. Written as DNA, the CDR3 is TGTGCCAGCAGCAACAAGGGGTCTAGCACAGATACGCAGTATTTT.